What follows describes a single T cell receptor (beta chain). Its antigen is not yet known. Base qualities are missing; no much larger clone stands one base away. This record comes from a study of blood T cell repertoires in COVID-19 (dated by TCRdb to between 2020 and 2021). At the level of the whole study: Samples from collaborators originated in the United States, Italy and Spain and spanned both the acute and convalescent phases of COVID-19. The samples were drawn from two sources: the first 160 participants of the ongoing ImmuneRACE study, and 1,000 to 1,500 subjects contributed by 6 global collaborators. The repertoires were released in a freely available public database meant as a resource for research on the immune response to SARS-CoV-2. The material from the prospective study consisted of cDNA or gDNA derived from T cells, B-cell-depleted T cells, or PBMCs. Nearly every sample came with metadata listing a de-identified subject ID, COVID-19 status, age in years and sex. Where available, HLA class I and class II types were obtained from metadata supplied by the sample provider rather than from assay-based typing. The dataset comprised deeply sampled blood TCRbeta repertoires from subjects exposed to, actively infected with, or recovered from COVID-19.

From the cysteine up to the phenylalanine, the CDR3 has a length of 16 residues. The kept DNA is CDR3 alone, 48 bases in frame from the first base. At the junction V is shortened by 6 bases and J by 4 bases; bases outside the gene matches: 12. CDR1 and CDR2 (MDHEN, SYDVKM) derive from the germline V gene. Whole blood was collected in K2EDTA tubes by collaborating institutions according to the institutions' own protocols. For TCRbeta analysis, collaborators shipped samples as frozen whole blood, isolated PBMCs, or DNA extracted from either of those sample types. Study-wide conclusions, independent of this receptor: The amount of clinical and demographic metadata varied by source and participant and was provided uncurated.

The immunoSEQ Assay, a bias-controlled multiplex PCR, was used to amplify TCRbeta CDR3 regions from genomic DNA. Under the source paper's analysis protocol: The number of nucleated cells in each sample was estimated from the amplification of reference gene primers within the assay. Sequence reads were collapsed and filtered to measure the absolute abundance of every unique TCRbeta CDR3 rearrangement. For each sample, productive Simpson clonality was calculated as the square root of Simpson's diversity index over productive rearrangements. Here the immuneACCESS table is served through TCRdb, limited to in-frame sequences with V and J called. Missing clones are a known gap in these copies; in checked studies unresolved V genes cover under half, and the rest lacks a known reason. The DNA was the basis for D and trimming; V, J and clone size are from that table. This sample holds about 250,000 clones; 65% to 85% were observed only once. The ten largest account for approximately 8% of the sample.

In this chain, TRBV28 is recombined with TRBJ1-2; TRBD1 agrees with 9 junctional bases. Input material: peripheral blood. This receptor was identified in a woman of 80 years or more with acute or convalescent COVID-19. The CDR3 reads as follows: CASRESGTGKSYGYTF. The DNA is as follows: TGTGCCAGCAGAGAGTCCGGGACAGGGAAGTCCTATGGCTACACCTTC.